Each of the 19 T cell receptor beta chains below was sequenced from the same sample in a study of regulatory T cells in long-lasting Graves disease. This sample's time point: persistent/refractory GD, antithyroid drugs over 5 years with positive TRAb. PBMC RNA served as the TCR library source. Libraries of TCR beta came from iRepertoire HTBI primers plus Arm-PCR of CDR3 regions. TCRdb reprocessed the multiplex PCR reads with MiXCR, giving one entry per CDR3 protein. The top ten hold 56% of the sample, which has over 250,000 distinct CDR3 sequences, approximately 20% seen once. The sample in question was peripheral blood mononuclear cells (PBMCs), obtained when the disease was refractory, from a patient treated with antithyroid drugs. The receptors originated from a female donor with Graves disease.

This clonotype was seen repeatedly, ten times or more. The chain links TRBV2 to TRBJ1-5; tentative D call: TRBD1 (6 bases). This CDR3 is built from 14 residues. Between the trimmed V and J ends, which lost 4 bases and 6 bases, there was a span of 13 bases. The V gene's germline CDR1 is SNHLY and CDR2 FYNNEI. In DNA form, the CDR3 reads TGTGCCAGCAGTGGGCCAGGGGTAGGTCAGCCCCAGCATTTT. Its translation is CASSGPGVGQPQHF.

This clonotype was picked up a small number of times. This rearrangement joins TRBV4-3 to TRBJ2-5; D might be TRBD1 or TRBD2, each matching 5 bases. The germline V gene has CDR1 LGHNA and CDR2 YSLEER. V shed 1 base and J shed 2 bases, with 11 bases lying between them. The CDR3 runs 15 residues. CDR3 amino acids: CASSQGGSWQETQYF. The CDR3 DNA is TGCGCCAGCAGCCAAGGGGGGAGTTGGCAAGAGACCCAGTACTTC.

This sequence joins TRBV3-1 and TRBJ1-1, with D perhaps TRBD1 (5 bases). The CDR3 has 16 amino acids. V lost 4 bases, J lost 3 bases, and 18 bases lay in between. CDR1 and CDR2 from the germline V gene are LGHDT and YNNKEL (reference sequence). The CDR3 is CASSPAGTKGDTEAFF. DNA for the CDR3: TGTGCCAGCAGCCCTGCCGGGACTAAAGGGGACACTGAAGCTTTCTTT.

Regarding this clonotype: A much larger clone differs from this one at a single base, so this may be a read error. V gene TRBV7-2 combines with J gene TRBJ2-7, with D unresolved. Germline V gives CDR1 SGHTA, CDR2 FQGNSA. The CDR3 runs 15 residues. V dropped 4 bases and J dropped 0 bases, with 13 bases sitting between them. CDR3 amino acids: CASSSAGFYSYEQYF. The CDR3 DNA is TGTGCCAGCAGCTCCGCAGGCTTTTACTCCTACGAGCAGTACTTC. The variable domain in full, completed from reference TRBV7-2 and TRBJ2-7, reads GAGVSQSPSNKVTEKGKDVELRCDPISGHTALYWYRQSLGQGLEFLIYFQGNSAPDKSGLPSDRFSAERTGGSVSTLTIQRTQQEDSAVYLCASSSAGFYSYEQYFGPGTRLTVT.

The chain joins TRBV2 to TRBJ2-3; D ambiguous. The germline V gene has CDR1 SNHLY and CDR2 FYNNEI. V lost 10 bases to trimming and J lost 3 bases, with 17 bases between them. This CDR3 has 14 residues. The CDR3 DNA reads as TGTGCCACTCGAAGGGCCCACGGGACAGATACGCAGTATTTT. Its protein product is CATRRAHGTDTQYF. Full variable domain (rest looked up from reference TRBV2 and TRBJ2-3): EPEVTQTPSHQVTQMGQEVILRCVPISNHLYFYWYRQILGQKVEFLVSFYNNEISEKSEIFDDQFSVERPDGSNFTLKIRSTKLEDSAMYFCATRRAHGTDTQYFGPGTRLTVL.

Only a few counts were recorded for this clonotype. The genes are TRBV20-1 and TRBJ2-5, with D unresolved. This CDR3 has 13 amino acids. Germline values: CDR1 DFQATT, CDR2 SNEGSKA (reference sequence). Trimming left V 3 bases short and J 1 base short, with 9 bases between. The CDR3 spells CSASGPRQETQYF. CDR3 DNA: TGCAGTGCTAGCGGTCCCCGCCAAGAGACCCAGTACTTC.

This clonotype came up many times. The J gene is TRBJ2-7, the V gene TRBV7-2; D gene unclear. Per germline, CDR1 SGHTA and CDR2 FQGNSA. CDR3 length: 15 amino acids. The V end lost 1 base, the J end lost 7 bases, and 17 bases lay between the germline ends. The DNA of the CDR3 is TGTGCCAGCAGCTTAGATCTAGGCCCCGCTAAGGAGCAGTACTTC. Encoded protein: CASSLDLGPAKEQYF.

The J gene is TRBJ1-4, the V gene TRBV18; a weak D match, TRBD1 (6 bases). Germline CDR1 is KGHSH and CDR2 is LQKENI. Trimming took off 6 bases at V and 0 bases at J, with 14 bases between the two ends. The CDR3 has 16 residues. The CDR3 region has the DNA TGTGCCAGCTCCCTAGAACAGGGATCAACTAATGAAAAACTGTTTTTT. This encodes CASSLEQGSTNEKLFF.

This clonotype was seen ten or more times. The rearrangement joins TRBV7-9 to TRBJ1-4, with 8 bases identical to TRBD1. This CDR3 contains 17 residues. Germline values: CDR1 SEHNR, CDR2 FQNEAQ (reference sequence). J lost 7 bases, V lost 5 bases, and 15 bases had no gene match. The CDR3 spells CASSLPPAGTGFEKLFF. CDR3 nucleotides: TGTGCCAGCAGCCTCCCCCCAGCCGGGACAGGATTTGAAAAACTGTTTTTT.

The sample holds many counts of this clonotype. This chain uses TRBV7-9 with TRBJ1-1; tentative D call: TRBD1 (6 bases). This CDR3 has 14 amino acids. CDR1 SEHNR and CDR2 FQNEAQ come from the germline V gene (reference sequence). Trimming shortened V by 1 base and J by 8 bases, and 14 bases separated the two germline ends. The CDR3 bases are TGTGCCAGCAGCTTAGAGAGACAGACAGGAGAAGCTTTCTTT. Its protein product is CASSLERQTGEAFF.

This clonotype was seen many times. V usage is TRBV19 and J usage is TRBJ1-1; maybe TRBD1 (6 bases). CDR1 and CDR2 (germline): LNHDA, SQIVND (reference sequence). V lost 7 bases, J lost 0 bases, and 12 bases lay in between. The length of the CDR3 is 14 residues. CDR3 sequence: CASTQDSLNTEAFF. The DNA of the CDR3 is TGTGCCAGTACCCAGGACAGCCTGAACACTGAAGCTTTCTTT.

This clonotype was seen many times. The chain employs TRBV11-2 and TRBJ2-7, with TRBD2 as a possible D gene (5 bases). The CDR3 is 13 residues long. Trimming took off 5 bases at V and 12 bases at J, with 20 bases between the two ends. From germline, CDR1 is SGHAT and CDR2 FQNNGV. CDR3 loop: CASSRRLEAIRYF. CDR3 in DNA: TGTGCCAGCAGCCGCCGACTGGAGGCAATTCGGTACTTC.

The chain recombines TRBV29-1 with TRBJ1-2; the match to TRBD1 covers 9 bases. The CDR3 consists of 11 residues. Germline CDR1 SQVTM, CDR2 ANQGSEA. J gave up 8 bases and V 8 bases, and 6 bases lay outside the gene matches. CDR3 amino acids: CSIQGAQGYTF. DNA of the CDR3: TGCAGCATACAGGGGGCGCAGGGCTACACCTTC. Drawing the rest from reference TRBV29-1 and TRBJ1-2, the complete variable domain is SAVISQKPSRDICQRGTSLTIQCQVDSQVTMMFWYRQQPGQSLTLIATANQGSEATYESGFVIDKFPISRPNLTFSTLTVSNMSPEDSSIYLCSIQGAQGYTFGSGTRLTVV.

This clonotype was picked up many times. The chain combines TRBV12-3 or TRBV12-4 with TRBJ1-2; D gene unclear. This CDR3 spans 11 amino acids. V dropped 0 bases and J dropped 6 bases, with 2 bases sitting between them. The CDR3 protein is CASSLADGYTF. The CDR3 nucleotides read TGTGCCAGCAGTTTAGCGGATGGCTACACCTTC.

This clonotype was counted at least ten times. J is TRBJ1-2 and V is TRBV20-1; 9 bases match TRBD1. The CDR3 covers 14 residues. The germline CDR1 and CDR2 sequences are DFQATT and SNEGSKA (reference sequence). Trimming removed 6 bases from V and 8 bases from J; junction bases left unmatched: 13. The CDR3 region is CSAIRTGAKKGYTF. The CDR3 DNA sequence: TGCAGTGCAATTCGGACAGGGGCTAAGAAAGGCTACACCTTC.

This chain connects TRBV27 to TRBJ1-5; D perhaps matches TRBD1 (5 bases). The CDR3 covers 15 residues. CDR1 is MNHEY and CDR2 is SMNVEV in the germline V gene (reference sequence). V was cut by 5 bases and J by 5 bases, with 16 bases left in between. Here the CDR3 DNA reads TGTGCCAGCAGTCGGGGACGGCGGGGGGATCAGCCCCAGCATTTT. Encoded protein: CASSRGRRGDQPQHF.

This chain links TRBV28 with TRBJ2-3; 8 nucleotides match TRBD2. Germline loops: CDR1 MDHEN, CDR2 SYDVKM. The CDR3 consists of 16 residues. The ends lost 8 bases at V and 4 bases at J; junction bases unmatched: 14. CDR3 protein: CASPPRLARRPDTQYF. The DNA of the CDR3 is TGTGCCAGCCCCCCCCGACTAGCGAGGAGGCCAGATACGCAGTATTTT.

The V and J genes are TRBV9 and TRBJ2-5; TRBD2 agrees at 11 bases. Germline values: CDR1 SGDLS, CDR2 YYNGEE. The CDR3 runs 16 residues. J was trimmed by 5 bases and V by 2 bases; bases with no gene match: 8. The CDR3 loop reads CASSVETSGMGETQYF. CDR3 coding DNA: TGTGCCAGCAGCGTCGAGACTAGCGGGATGGGGGAGACCCAGTACTTC.

About this clonotype itself: The conserved phenylalanine or tryptophan normally closing the CDR3 is absent here, so this likely arose from a read error. The V call is TRBV30, the J call TRBJ1-1, with D unresolved. Germline lookup yields CDR1 GTSNPN and CDR2 SVGIG (reference sequence). V lost 0 bases and J lost 2, with 7 bases in between. CDR3 length equals 13 residues. CDR3 coding DNA: TGTGCCTGGAGTGTACTGGAAAACACTGAAGCTTTCCTT. This encodes CAWSVLENTEAFL.